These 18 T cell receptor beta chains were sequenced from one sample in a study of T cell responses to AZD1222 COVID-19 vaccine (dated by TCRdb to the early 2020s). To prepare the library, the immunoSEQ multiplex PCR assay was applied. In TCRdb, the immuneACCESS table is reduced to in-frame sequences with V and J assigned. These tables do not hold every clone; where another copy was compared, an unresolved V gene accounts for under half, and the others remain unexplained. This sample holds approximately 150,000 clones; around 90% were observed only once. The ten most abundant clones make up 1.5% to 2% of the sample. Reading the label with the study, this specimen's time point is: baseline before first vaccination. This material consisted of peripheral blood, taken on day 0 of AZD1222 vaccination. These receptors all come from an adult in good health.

CDR3 region: CASRKSTGTGTGYTF. CDR3 DNA sequence: TGTGCCAGTAGAAAATCTACCGGGACAGGGACTGGCTACACCTTC. V usage is TRBV19 and J usage is TRBJ1-2; 9 bases align to TRBD1. Germline CDR1 LNHDA, CDR2 SQIVND (reference sequence). The CDR3 has 15 amino acids. V shed 6 bases, J shed 7 bases, and the junction held 12 bases outside the gene matches.

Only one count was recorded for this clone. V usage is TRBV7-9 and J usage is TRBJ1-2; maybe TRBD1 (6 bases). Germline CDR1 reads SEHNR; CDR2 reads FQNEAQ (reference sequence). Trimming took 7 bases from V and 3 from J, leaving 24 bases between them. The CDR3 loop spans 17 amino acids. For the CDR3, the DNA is TGTGCCAGCACACCGATGGGTTGGTCAGGGGTTGACTATGGCTACACCTTC. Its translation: CASTPMGWSGVDYGYTF.

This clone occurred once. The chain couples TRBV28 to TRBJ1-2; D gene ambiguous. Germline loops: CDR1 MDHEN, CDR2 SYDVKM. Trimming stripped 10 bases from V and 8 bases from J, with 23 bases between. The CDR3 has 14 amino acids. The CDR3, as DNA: TGTGCCACCCCGACGGCCGGTCCTATGGGGGGCTACACCTTC. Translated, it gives CATPTAGPMGGYTF.

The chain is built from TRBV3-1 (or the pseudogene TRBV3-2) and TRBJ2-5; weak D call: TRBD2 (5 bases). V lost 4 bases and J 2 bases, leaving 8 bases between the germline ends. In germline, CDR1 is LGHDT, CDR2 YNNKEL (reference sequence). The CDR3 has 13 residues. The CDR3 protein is CASSRRDQETQYF. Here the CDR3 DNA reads TGTGCCAGCAGCCGACGGGATCAAGAGACCCAGTACTTC.

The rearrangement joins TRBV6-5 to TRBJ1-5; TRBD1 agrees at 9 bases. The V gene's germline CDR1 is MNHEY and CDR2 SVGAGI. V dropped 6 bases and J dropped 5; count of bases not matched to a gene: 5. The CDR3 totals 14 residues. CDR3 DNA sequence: TGTGCCAGCAGGGGGACAGGGACTGATCAGCCCCAGCATTTT. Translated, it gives CASRGTGTDQPQHF.

CDR3 loop: CASSVQQGFNYGYTF. CDR3 bases: TGTGCCAGCAGTGTCCAACAGGGATTTAACTATGGCTACACCTTC. The chain uses TRBV28 and TRBJ1-2; possibly TRBD1 for D (6 bases). With 5 bases removed from V and 1 base from J, the gap between germline ends came to 14 bases. The V gene's germline CDR1 is MDHEN and CDR2 SYDVKM. The CDR3 is 15 amino acids.

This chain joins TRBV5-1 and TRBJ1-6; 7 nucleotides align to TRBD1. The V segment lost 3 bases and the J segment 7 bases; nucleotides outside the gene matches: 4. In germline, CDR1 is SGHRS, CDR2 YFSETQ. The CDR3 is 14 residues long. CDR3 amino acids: CASSSTGWNSPLHF. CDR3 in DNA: TGCGCCAGCAGCTCGACAGGGTGGAATTCACCCCTCCACTTT.

CDR3 protein: CASAYFAGGETQYF. In DNA, the CDR3 is TGTGCCAGCGCCTACTTCGCGGGAGGTGAGACCCAGTACTTC. The rearrangement uses TRBV6-5 and TRBJ2-5; 8 bases match TRBD2. CDR3 size: 14 residues. In germline, CDR1 is MNHEY, CDR2 SVGAGI. V trimming: 8 bases; J trimming: 5 bases; junction bases outside the gene matches: 10.

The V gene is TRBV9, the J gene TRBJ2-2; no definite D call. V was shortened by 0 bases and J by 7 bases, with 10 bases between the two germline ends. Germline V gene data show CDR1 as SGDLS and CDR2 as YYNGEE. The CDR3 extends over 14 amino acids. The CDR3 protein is CASSVGRAGGELFF. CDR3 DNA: TGTGCCAGCAGCGTAGGAAGGGCCGGCGGGGAGCTGTTTTTT.

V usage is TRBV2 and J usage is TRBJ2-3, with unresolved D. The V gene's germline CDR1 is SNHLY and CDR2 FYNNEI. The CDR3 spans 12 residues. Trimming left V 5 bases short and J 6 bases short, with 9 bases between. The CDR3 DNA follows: TGTGCCAGCAGTTATATGGGGGATACGCAGTATTTT. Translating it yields CASSYMGDTQYF.

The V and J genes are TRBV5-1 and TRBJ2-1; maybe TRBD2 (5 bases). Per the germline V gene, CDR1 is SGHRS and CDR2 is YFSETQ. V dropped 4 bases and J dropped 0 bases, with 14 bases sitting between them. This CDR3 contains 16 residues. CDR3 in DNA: TGCGCCAGCAGCGATGGACGGAGGAGCTCCTACAATGAGCAGTTCTTC. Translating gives CASSDGRRSSYNEQFF.

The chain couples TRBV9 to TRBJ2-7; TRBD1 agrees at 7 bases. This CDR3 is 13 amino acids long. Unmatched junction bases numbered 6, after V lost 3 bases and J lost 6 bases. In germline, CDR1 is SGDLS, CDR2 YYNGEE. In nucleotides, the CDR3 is TGTGCCAGCAGCGCCGAACAGGGGAGCGAGCAGTACTTC. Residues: CASSAEQGSEQYF.

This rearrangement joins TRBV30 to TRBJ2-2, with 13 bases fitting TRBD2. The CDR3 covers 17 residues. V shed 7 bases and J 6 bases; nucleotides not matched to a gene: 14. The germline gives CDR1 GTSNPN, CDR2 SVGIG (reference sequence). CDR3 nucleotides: TGTGCCTTGACTTCCGGGACTAGCGGGATTGTATCCGGGGAGCTGTTTTTT. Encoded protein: CALTSGTSGIVSGELFF.

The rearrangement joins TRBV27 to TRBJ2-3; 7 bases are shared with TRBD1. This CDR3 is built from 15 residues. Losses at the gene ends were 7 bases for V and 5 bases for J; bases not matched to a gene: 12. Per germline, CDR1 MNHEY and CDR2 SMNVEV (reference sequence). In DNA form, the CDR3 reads TGTGCCAGCAACTATGGGAGAGGGGGCGAAGATACGCAGTATTTT. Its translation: CASNYGRGGEDTQYF.

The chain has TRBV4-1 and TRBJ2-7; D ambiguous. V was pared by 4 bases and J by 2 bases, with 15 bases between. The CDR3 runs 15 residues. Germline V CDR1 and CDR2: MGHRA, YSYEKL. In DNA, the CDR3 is TGCGCCAGCAGCCCCGCCCACGGCCCGGCCTACGAGCAGTACGTC. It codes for CASSPAHGPAYEQYV.

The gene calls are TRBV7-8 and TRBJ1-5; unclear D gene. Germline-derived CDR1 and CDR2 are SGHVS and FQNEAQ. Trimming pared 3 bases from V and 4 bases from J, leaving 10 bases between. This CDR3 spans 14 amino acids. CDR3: CASSFGRGNQPQHF. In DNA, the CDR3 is TGTGCCAGCAGCTTCGGACGGGGAAATCAGCCCCAGCATTTT.

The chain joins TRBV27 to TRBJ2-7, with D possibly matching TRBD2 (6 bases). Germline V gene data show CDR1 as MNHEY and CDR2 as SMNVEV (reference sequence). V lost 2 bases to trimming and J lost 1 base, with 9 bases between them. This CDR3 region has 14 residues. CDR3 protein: CASSLMEGSYEQYF. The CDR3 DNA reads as TGTGCCAGCAGTTTAATGGAGGGTTCCTACGAGCAGTACTTC.

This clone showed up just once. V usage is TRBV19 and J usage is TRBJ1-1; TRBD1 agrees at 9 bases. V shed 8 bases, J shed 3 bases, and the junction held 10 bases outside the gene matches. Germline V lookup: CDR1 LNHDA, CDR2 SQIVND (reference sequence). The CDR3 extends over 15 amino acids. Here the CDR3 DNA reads TGTGCCAGTTCGATACAGGGGGCTGGGGACACTGAAGCTTTCTTT. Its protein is CASSIQGAGDTEAFF.